These 10 T cell receptor beta chains came from one sample sequenced in a study of OX40 agonist ivuxolimab in advanced cancers. Here immunoSEQ multiplex PCR was the method, and the copy in TCRdb shows in-frame clones only, minus some. The sample has under 100,000 clones, under 85% seen once; the top ten hold roughly 0.5%. This material consisted of CD4+ or CD8+ T cells sorted from blood, taken in a trial of the OX40 agonist ivuxolimab. These receptors were obtained from an adult with an advanced solid tumor such as melanoma, head and neck, liver or kidney cancer.

This clone was counted between two and nine times. The chain carries TRBV6-1 and TRBJ1-6, with 9 bases lining up with TRBD1. The ends lost 4 bases at V and 10 bases at J; junction bases unmatched: 11. Germline lookup yields CDR1 MNHNS and CDR2 SASEGT. The CDR3 has 16 amino acids. CDR3 sequence: CASSATRDRVGSPLHF. The CDR3, as DNA: TGTGCCAGCAGTGCTACCCGGGACAGGGTCGGGTCACCCCTCCACTTT.

This chain connects TRBV1 to TRBJ2-1; TRBD2, the D gene given by the table, was not confirmed from the DNA. TRBV1 is flagged as a pseudogene. This CDR3 is 20 amino acids long. In DNA, the CDR3 is TGCACCAGCAGCCATCTGTGGACTAGCGGGGAAAGCTCCCCTTCCAATGAGCAGTTCTTC. Translating gives CTSSHLWTSGESSPSNEQFF.

This clone appeared a single time. The chain carries TRBV6-5 and TRBJ2-7, with D unresolved. Looked up from germline, CDR1 is MNHEY and CDR2 is SVGAGI. V was cut by 8 bases and J by 6 bases, with 14 bases left in between. This CDR3 is 12 amino acids long. CDR3 amino acids: CASSPFGAEQYF. CDR3 nucleotides: TGTGCCAGCTCCCCGTTTGGAGCCGAGCAGTACTTC.

J is TRBJ1-2 and V is TRBV19; D is ambiguous. This CDR3 contains 14 residues. The germline gives CDR1 LNHDA, CDR2 SQIVND (reference sequence). V gave up 8 bases and J gave up 4 bases, with 17 bases separating them. CDR3 nucleotides: TGTGCCAGTTCGAGACAAGGGCAACTCTATGGCTACACCTTC. Amino acid sequence: CASSRQGQLYGYTF.

The V and J genes are TRBV28 and TRBJ1-2, with D perhaps TRBD1 (6 bases). The CDR3 loop spans 12 amino acids. Germline V gene sequence: CDR1 MDHEN, CDR2 SYDVKM. V lost 8 bases to trimming and J lost 4 bases, with 11 bases between them. The CDR3 spells CASEGGIYGYTF. Written as DNA, the CDR3 is TGTGCCAGCGAGGGGGGCATCTATGGCTACACCTTC.

CDR3: CASSPVSGLQNTGELFF. For the CDR3, the DNA is TGTGCCAGCTCACCGGTCAGTGGATTACAGAACACCGGGGAGCTGTTTTTT. The rearrangement joins TRBV18 to TRBJ2-2; D remains unclear. In germline, CDR1 is KGHSH, CDR2 LQKENI. V was pared by 3 bases and J by 1 base, with 15 bases between. The CDR3 has 17 residues.

CDR3: CASSLSSLYNEQFF. CDR3 DNA: TGTGCCAGCAGTTTATCCTCGCTTTACAATGAGCAGTTCTTC. V and J are TRBV27 and TRBJ2-1; D uncertain. Germline loops: CDR1 MNHEY, CDR2 SMNVEV (reference sequence). V was clipped by 0 bases and J by 4 bases, with 7 bases between them. The length of the CDR3 is 14 residues.

The chain has TRBV4-1 and TRBJ2-2; 10 bases map to TRBD2. Per germline, CDR1 MGHRA and CDR2 YSYEKL. The CDR3 contains 16 residues. Germline trimming cut 0 bases from V and 9 bases from J; bases unmatched to any gene: 7. For the CDR3, the DNA is TGCGCCAGCAGCCAAGATCCTGGTAGCGGGGGGTGGGAGCTGTTTTTT. It yields the protein CASSQDPGSGGWELFF.

The chain carries TRBV18 and TRBJ2-3; D unresolved. Trimming removed 3 bases from V and 6 bases from J, with 10 bases in between. The CDR3 sequence is 13 residues long. In germline, CDR1 is KGHSH, CDR2 LQKENI. CDR3 nucleotide sequence: TGTGCCAGCTCACCCCATGTAGAGGATACGCAGTATTTT. Amino acid sequence: CASSPHVEDTQYF.

The chain combines TRBV2 with TRBJ1-2; 7 nucleotides agree with TRBD1. The CDR3 covers 13 residues. The germline gives CDR1 SNHLY, CDR2 FYNNEI. J gave up 7 bases and V 11 bases, and 13 bases lay outside the gene matches. The CDR3 region is CAGTQQGFFGYTF. DNA of the CDR3: TGTGCCGGAACTCAACAGGGGTTCTTTGGCTACACCTTC. Based on the CDR3 plus reference TRBV2 and TRBJ1-2, the full variable domain is EPEVTQTPSHQVTQMGQEVILRCVPISNHLYFYWYRQILGQKVEFLVSFYNNEISEKSEIFDDQFSVERPDGSNFTLKIRSTKLEDSAMYFCAGTQQGFFGYTFGSGTRLTVV.